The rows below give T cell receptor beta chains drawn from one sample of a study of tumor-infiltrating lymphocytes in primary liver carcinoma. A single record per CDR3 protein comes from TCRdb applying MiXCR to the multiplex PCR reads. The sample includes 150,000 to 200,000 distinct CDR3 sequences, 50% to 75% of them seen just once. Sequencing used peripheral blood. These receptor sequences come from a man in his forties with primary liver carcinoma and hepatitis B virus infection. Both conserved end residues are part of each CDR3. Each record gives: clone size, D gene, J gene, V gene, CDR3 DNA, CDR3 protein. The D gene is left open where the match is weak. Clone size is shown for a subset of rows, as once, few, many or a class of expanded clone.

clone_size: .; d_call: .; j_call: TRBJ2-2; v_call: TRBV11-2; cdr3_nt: TGTGCCAGCAGCTTAATCGGGTACCGTATGGTGAACACCGGGGGGCTGTTTTTT; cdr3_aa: CASSLIGYRMVNTGGLFF
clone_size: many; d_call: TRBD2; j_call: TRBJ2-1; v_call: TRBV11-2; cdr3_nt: TGTGCCAGCAACACACCGGGACTAGCGGGATGGGAGCAGTTCTTC; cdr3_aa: CASNTPGLAGWEQFF
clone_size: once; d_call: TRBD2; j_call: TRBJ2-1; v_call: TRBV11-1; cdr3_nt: TGTGCCAGCAGCCTGGCACTAGCGGAAGGAGTTGACAATGAGCAGTTCTTC; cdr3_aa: CASSLALAEGVDNEQFF
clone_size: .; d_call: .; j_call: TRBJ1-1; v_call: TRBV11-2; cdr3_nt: TGTGCCAACAGCTTACAGCTATTGAACACTGGAGCTTTCTTT; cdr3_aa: CANSLQLLNTGAFF
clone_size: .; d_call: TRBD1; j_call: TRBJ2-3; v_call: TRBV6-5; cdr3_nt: TGTGCCAGCAGGAAAACAGGGGACGCGGCGCAGTATTTT; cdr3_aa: CASRKTGDAAQYF
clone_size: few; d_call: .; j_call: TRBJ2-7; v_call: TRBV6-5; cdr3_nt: TGTGCCAGCAGTTTTGGGCGAGGCGAGCAGTACTTC; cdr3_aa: CASSFGRGEQYF
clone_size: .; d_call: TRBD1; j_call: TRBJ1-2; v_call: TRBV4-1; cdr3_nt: TGCGCCAGCAGCCAAGATCAAGGGACAGGGGTTTATGGCTACACCTTC; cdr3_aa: CASSQDQGTGVYGYTF
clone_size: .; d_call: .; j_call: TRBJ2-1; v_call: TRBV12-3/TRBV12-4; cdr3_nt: TGTGCCAGCACGGGACGTGCGGGACGCTCCTACAATGAGCAGTTCTTC; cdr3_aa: CASTGRAGRSYNEQFF
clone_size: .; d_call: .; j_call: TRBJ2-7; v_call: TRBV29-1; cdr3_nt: TGCAGCGTTGTGGAGGGGCTCTCCTACGAGCAGTACTTC; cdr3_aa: CSVVEGLSYEQYF
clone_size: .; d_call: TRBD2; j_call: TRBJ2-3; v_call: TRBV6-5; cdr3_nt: TGTGCCAGCAATGACCGGGGGAGGGAAGGAGATACGCAGTATTTT; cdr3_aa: CASNDRGREGDTQYF
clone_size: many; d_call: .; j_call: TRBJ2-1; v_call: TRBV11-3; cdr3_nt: TGTGCCAGCAGCCGAACGGGAGCGTACAATGAGCAGTTCTTC; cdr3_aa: CASSRTGAYNEQFF
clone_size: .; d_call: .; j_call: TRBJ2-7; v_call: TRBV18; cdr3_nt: TGTGCCAGCTCACCAGGGAGGAGAGAGCAGTACTTC; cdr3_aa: CASSPGRREQYF
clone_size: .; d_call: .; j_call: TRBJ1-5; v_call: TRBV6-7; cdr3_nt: TGTGCCACCATGGGGAAAGGGACCGAATTTCTAGATGGCAATCAGCCCCAGCATTTT; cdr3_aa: CATMGKGTEFLDGNQPQHF
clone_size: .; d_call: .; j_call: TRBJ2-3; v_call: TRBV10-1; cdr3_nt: TGCGCCAGCAGTGAGTCGGGGGCTGCCAAGGATACGCAGTATTTT; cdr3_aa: CASSESGAAKDTQYF
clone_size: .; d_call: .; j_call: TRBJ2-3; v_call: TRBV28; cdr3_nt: TGTGCCAGCAGTCCCTCGGGGACATCGGATACGCAGTATTTT; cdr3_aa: CASSPSGTSDTQYF
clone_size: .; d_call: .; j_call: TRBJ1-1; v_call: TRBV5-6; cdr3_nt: TGTGTCAGCACTCGGGTGGTAGGGGGAAGAACTGAAGCTTTCTTT; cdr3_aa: CVSTRVVGGRTEAFF
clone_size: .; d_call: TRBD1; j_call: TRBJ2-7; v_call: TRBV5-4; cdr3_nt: TGTGCCAGCAGGGAAAACAGGGGGCGCCCCCACGAGCAGTACTTC; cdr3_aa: CASRENRGRPHEQYF
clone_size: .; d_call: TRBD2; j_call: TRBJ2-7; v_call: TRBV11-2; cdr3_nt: TGTGCCAGCAGCTCCCTAGGACTAGCGCCCACTTCCTACGAGCAGTACTTC; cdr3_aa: CASSSLGLAPTSYEQYF
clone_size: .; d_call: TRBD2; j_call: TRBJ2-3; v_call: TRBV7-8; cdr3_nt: TGTGCCAGCAGCGCCAGACTAGCGGGACTCACTAGCACAGATACGCAGTATTTT; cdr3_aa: CASSARLAGLTSTDTQYF
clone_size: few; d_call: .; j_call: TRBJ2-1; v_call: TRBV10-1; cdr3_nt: TGCGCCAGCAGTGAATTAGCAGACCCCAAGCAGTTCTTC; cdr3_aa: CASSELADPKQFF
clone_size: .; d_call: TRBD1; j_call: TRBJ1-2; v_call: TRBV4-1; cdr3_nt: TGCGCCAGTAGCCCGCGGACAGGGGGATGCTACACCTTC; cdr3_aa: CASSPRTGGCYTF
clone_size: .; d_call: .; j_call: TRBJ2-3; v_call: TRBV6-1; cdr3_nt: TGTGTCAGCAATTCCCAAGGGACTACAGATACGCAGTATTTT; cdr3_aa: CVSNSQGTTDTQYF
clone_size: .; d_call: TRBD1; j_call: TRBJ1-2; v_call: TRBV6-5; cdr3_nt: TGTGCCAGCAGCCAGACAGGGCCCAACTATGGCTACACCTTC; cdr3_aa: CASSQTGPNYGYTF
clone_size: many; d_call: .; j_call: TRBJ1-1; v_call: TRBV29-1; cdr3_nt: TGCAGCGTTGCGGCAGGGAACACTGAAGCTTTCTTT; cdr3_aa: CSVAAGNTEAFF
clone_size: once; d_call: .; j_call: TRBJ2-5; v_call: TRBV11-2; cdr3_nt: TGTGCCAGCAGTTTAGACATACGGGAGACCCAGTACTTT; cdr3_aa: CASSLDIRETQYF
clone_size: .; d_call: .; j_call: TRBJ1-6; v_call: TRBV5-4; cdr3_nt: TGTGCCAGCAGCTTGGTTCAGGGAAACTCACCCCTCCACTTT; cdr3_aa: CASSLVQGNSPLHF
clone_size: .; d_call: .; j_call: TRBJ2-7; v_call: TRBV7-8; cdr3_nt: TGTGCCAGCAGCTTTCACGGACAGTCCTCCTACGAGCAGTACTTC; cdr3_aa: CASSFHGQSSYEQYF
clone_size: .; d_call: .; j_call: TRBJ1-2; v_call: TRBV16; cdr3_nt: TGTGTCAGCAGCCCCCGGGTGGCTAACTATGGCTACACCTTC; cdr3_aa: CVSSPRVANYGYTF
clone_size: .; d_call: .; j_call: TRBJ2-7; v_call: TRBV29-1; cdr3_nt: TGCAGCGTTGAGCGGGCGGACCAGGGCTACGAGCAGTACTTC; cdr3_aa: CSVERADQGYEQYF
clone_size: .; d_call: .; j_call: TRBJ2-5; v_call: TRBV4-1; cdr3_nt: TGCGCCAGCATCCAAGATCGAGAGACCCAGTACTTC; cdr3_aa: CASIQDRETQYF
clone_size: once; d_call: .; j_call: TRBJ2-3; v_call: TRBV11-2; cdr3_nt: TGTGCCGGCACCCTCATCCAAACAGATACGCAGTATTTT; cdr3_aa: CAGTLIQTDTQYF
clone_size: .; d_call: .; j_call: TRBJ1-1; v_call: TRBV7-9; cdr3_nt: TGTGCCAGCAGCAATGGGCGTACTGGAGCTTTCTTT; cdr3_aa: CASSNGRTGAFF
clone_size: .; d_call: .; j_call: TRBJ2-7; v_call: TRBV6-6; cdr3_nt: TGTGTCAGCAGTCACTCGTCCCGAACCTACGAGCAGTACTTC; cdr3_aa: CVSSHSSRTYEQYF
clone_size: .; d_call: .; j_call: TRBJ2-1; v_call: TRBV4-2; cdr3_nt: TGTGCCAGCAGCTCGAGTAGGGGACTCGATGAGCAGTTCTTC; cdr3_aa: CASSSSRGLDEQFF